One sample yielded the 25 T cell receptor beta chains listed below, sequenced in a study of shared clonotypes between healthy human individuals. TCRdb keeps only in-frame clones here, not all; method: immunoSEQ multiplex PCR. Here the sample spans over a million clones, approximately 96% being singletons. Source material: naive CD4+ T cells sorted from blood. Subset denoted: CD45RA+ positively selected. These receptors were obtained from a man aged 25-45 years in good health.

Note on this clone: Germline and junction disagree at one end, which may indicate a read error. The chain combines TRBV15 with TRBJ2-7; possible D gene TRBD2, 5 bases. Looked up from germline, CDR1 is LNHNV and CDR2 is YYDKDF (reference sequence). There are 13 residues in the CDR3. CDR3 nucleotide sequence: TGTGCCACCAGCAGAGACCGAGGGCCTGGGATGACGTTC. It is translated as CATSRDRGPGMTF.

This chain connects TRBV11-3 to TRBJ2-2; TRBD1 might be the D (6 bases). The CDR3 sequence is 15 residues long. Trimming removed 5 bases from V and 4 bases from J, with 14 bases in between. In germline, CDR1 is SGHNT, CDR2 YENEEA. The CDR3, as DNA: TGTGCCAGCAGCGGGTCGGACAGTTTCACCGGGGAGCTGTTTTTT. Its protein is CASSGSDSFTGELFF. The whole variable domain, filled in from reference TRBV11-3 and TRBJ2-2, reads EAGVVQSPRYKIIEKKQPVAFWCNPISGHNTLYWYLQNLGQGPELLIRYENEEAVDDSQLPKDRFSAERLKGVDSTLKIQPAELGDSAVYLCASSGSDSFTGELFFGEGSRLTVL.

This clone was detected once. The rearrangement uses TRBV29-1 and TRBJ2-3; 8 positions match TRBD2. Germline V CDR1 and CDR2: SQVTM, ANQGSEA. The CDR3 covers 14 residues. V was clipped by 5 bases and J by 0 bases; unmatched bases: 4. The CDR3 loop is CSVLTSASTDTQYF. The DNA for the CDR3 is TGCAGCGTTTTGACTAGCGCGAGCACAGATACGCAGTATTTT.

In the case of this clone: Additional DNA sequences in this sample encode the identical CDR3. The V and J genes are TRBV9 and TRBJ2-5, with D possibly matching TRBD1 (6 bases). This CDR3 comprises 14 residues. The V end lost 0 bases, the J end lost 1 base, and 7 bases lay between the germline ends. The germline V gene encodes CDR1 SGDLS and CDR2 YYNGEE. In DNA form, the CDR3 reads TGTGCCAGCAGCGTAGGGGGGCCCCAAGAGACCCAGTACTTC. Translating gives CASSVGGPQETQYF.

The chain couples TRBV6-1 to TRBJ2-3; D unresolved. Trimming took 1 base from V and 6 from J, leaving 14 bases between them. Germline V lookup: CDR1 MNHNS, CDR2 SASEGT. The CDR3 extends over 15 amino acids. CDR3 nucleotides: TGTGCCAGCAGTGAAGTACCCCTCGTCAGTGATACGCAGTATTTT. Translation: CASSEVPLVSDTQYF.

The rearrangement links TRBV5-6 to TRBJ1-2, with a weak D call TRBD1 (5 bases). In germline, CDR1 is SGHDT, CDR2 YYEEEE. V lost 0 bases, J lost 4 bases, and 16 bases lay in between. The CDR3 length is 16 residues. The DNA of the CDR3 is TGTGCCAGCAGCTTGGCCGATAGGGGCCTACCCTATGGCTACACCTTC. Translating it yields CASSLADRGLPYGYTF.

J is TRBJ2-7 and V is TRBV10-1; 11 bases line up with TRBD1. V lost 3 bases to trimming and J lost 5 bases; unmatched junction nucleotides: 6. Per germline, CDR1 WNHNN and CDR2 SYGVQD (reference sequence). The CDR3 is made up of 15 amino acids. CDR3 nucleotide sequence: TGCGCCAGCAGTGAAGGGACAGGGGGATTTCACGAGCAGTACTTC. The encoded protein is CASSEGTGGFHEQYF.

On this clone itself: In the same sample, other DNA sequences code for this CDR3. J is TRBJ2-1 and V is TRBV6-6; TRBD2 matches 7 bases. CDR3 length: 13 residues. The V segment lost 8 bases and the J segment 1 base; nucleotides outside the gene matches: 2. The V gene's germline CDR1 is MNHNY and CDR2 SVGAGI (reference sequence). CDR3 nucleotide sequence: TGTGCCAGCCGCGGGGGTTCCTACAATGAGCAGTTCTTC. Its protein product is CASRGGSYNEQFF.

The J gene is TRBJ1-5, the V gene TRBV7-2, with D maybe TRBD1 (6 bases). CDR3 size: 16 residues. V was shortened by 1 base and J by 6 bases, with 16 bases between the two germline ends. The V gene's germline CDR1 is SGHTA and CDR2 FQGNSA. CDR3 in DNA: TGTGCCAGCAGCTTAGGCGGTAGGGGGGGTTTTCAGCCCCAGCATTTT. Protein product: CASSLGGRGGFQPQHF.

The CDR3 spells CASSESSPEQYF. The CDR3 DNA sequence: TGTGCCAGCAGTGAATCTAGTCCCGAGCAGTACTTC. The chain couples TRBV2 to TRBJ2-7; D gene uncertain. The CDR3 sequence is 12 residues long. Per the germline V gene, CDR1 is SNHLY and CDR2 is FYNNEI. Trimming shortened V by 2 bases and J by 6 bases, and 8 bases separated the two germline ends.

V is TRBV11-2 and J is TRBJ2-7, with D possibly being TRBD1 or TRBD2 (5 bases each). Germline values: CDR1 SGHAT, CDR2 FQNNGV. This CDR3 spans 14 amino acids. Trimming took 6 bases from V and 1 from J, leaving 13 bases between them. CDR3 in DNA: TGTGCCAGCAGGGGAACTAGACAGTCCTACGAGCAGTACTTC. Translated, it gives CASRGTRQSYEQYF. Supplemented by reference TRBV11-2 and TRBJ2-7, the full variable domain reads EAGVAQSPRYKIIEKRQSVAFWCNPISGHATLYWYQQILGQGPKLLIQFQNNGVVDDSQLPKDRFSAERLKGVDSTLKIQPAKLEDSAVYLCASRGTRQSYEQYFGPGTRLTVT.

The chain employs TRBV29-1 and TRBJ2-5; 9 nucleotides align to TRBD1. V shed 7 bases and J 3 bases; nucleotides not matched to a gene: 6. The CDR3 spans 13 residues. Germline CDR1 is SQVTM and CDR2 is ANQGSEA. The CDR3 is CSARDRAKETQYF. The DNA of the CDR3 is TGCAGCGCGCGGGACAGGGCGAAAGAGACCCAGTACTTC.

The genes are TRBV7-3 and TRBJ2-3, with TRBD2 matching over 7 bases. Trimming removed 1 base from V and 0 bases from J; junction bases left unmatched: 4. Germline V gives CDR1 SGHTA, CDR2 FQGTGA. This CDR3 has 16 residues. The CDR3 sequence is CASSLKRGSSTDTQYF. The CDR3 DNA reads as TGTGCCAGCAGCTTAAAGCGGGGATCTAGCACAGATACGCAGTATTTT.

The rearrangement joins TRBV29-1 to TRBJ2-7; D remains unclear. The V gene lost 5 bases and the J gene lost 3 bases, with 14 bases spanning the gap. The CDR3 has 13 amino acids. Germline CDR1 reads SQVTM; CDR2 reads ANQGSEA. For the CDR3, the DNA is TGCAGCGTTTGCCCCCCCCCAGGCTACGAGCAGTACTTC. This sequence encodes CSVCPPPGYEQYF.

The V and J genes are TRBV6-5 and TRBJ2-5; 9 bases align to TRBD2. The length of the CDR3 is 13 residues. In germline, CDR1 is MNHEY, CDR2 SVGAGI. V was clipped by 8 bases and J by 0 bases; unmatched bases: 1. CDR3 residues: CASASGNQETQYF. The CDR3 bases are TGTGCCAGCGCTAGCGGGAACCAAGAGACCCAGTACTTC.

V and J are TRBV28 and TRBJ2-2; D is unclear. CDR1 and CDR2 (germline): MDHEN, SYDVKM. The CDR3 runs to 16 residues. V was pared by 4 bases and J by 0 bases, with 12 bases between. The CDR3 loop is CASSSPKGSNTGELFF. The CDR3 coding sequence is TGTGCCAGCAGTTCCCCGAAGGGATCGAACACCGGGGAGCTGTTTTTT.

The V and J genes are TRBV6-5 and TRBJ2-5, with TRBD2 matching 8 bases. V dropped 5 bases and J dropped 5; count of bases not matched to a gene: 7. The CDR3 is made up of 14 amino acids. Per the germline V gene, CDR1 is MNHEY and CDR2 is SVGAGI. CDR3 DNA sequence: TGTGCCAGCAGTCTTTCGGGAGGGGGGGAGACCCAGTACTTC. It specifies CASSLSGGGETQYF.

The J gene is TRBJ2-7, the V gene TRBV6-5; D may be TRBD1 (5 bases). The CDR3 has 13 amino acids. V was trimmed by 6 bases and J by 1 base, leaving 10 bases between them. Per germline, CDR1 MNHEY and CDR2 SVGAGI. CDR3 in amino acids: CASRLGQSYEQYF. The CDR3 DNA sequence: TGTGCCAGCAGACTCGGACAATCCTACGAGCAGTACTTC.

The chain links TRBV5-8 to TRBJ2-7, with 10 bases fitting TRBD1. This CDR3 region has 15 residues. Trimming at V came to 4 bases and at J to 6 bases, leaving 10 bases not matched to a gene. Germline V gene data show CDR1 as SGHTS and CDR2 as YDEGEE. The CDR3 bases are TGTGCCAGCAGCATAGGACAGGGGGTAACCTTCGAGCAGTACTTC. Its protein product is CASSIGQGVTFEQYF.

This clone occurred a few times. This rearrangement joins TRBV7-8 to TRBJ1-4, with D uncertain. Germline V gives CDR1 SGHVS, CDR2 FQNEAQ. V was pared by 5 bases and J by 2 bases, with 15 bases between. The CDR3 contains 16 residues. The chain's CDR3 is CASSIRPGITNEKLFF. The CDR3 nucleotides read TGTGCCAGCAGCATTCGGCCGGGGATCACTAATGAAAAACTGTTTTTT.

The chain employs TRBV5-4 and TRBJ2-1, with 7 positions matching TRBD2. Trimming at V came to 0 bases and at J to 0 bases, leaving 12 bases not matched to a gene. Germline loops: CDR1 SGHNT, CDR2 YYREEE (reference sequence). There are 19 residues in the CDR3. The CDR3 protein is CASSLVGLAGPTSYNEQFF. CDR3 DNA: TGTGCCAGCAGCTTGGTCGGTTTAGCGGGCCCGACCTCCTACAATGAGCAGTTCTTC.

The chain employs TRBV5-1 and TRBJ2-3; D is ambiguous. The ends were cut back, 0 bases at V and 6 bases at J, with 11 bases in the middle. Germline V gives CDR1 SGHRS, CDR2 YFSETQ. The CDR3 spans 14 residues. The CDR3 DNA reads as TGCGCCAGCAGCTTGGCGGTGATAGTGGATACGCAGTATTTT. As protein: CASSLAVIVDTQYF.

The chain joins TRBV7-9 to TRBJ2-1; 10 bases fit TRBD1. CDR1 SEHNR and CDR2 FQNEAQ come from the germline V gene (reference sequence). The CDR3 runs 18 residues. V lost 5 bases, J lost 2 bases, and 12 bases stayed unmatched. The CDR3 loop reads CASSPTSGTGAPYNEQFF. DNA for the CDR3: TGTGCCAGCAGCCCTACCAGCGGGACAGGGGCCCCCTACAATGAGCAGTTCTTC.

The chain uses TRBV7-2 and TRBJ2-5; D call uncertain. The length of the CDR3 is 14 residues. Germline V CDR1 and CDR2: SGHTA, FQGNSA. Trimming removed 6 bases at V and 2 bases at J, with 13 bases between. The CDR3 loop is CASRETVAQETQYF. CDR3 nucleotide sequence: TGTGCCAGCAGAGAGACCGTTGCTCAAGAGACCCAGTACTTC.

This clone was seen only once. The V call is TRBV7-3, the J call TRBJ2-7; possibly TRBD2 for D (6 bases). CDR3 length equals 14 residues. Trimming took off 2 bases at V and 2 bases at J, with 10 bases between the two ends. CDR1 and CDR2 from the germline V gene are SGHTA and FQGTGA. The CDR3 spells CASSLHGGAYEQYF. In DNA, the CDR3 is TGTGCCAGCAGCTTACACGGGGGAGCCTACGAGCAGTACTTC.